The 2 T cell receptor beta chains reported below all come from one sample, sequenced in a study of OX40 agonist ivuxolimab in advanced cancers. Sequencing was performed with immunoSEQ multiplex PCR; in TCRdb, only in-frame clones are kept and a portion is missing. The sample lists approximately 68,000 clones, 85% to 90% occurring once. The source material was CD4+ or CD8+ T cells sorted from blood, sampled in a trial of the OX40 agonist ivuxolimab. The receptors stem from an adult with an advanced solid tumor such as melanoma, head and neck, liver or kidney cancer.

This chain links TRBV19 with TRBJ1-2; D remains ambiguous. From germline, CDR1 is LNHDA and CDR2 SQIVND (reference sequence). V lost 10 bases, J lost 0 bases, and 15 bases lay in between. The CDR3 has 14 amino acids. The CDR3 coding sequence is TGTGCCACCCTATCCTCCGGGACTAACTATGGCTACACCTTC. Protein: CATLSSGTNYGYTF.

The chain joins TRBV6-6 to TRBJ2-2, with no clear D. V dropped 5 bases and J dropped 2 bases, with 9 bases sitting between them. This CDR3 is built from 14 residues. From germline, CDR1 is MNHNY and CDR2 SVGAGI (reference sequence). The CDR3 loop is CASSRAGNTGELFF. The CDR3 region has the DNA TGTGCCAGCAGTAGGGCAGGAAACACCGGGGAGCTGTTTTTT.